This T cell receptor beta chain was documented in a study of cytomegalovirus exposure and HLA in healthy donors. As for the study in general: Drawn from HLA-typed donors, tens of millions of unique TCRs were held in an early data release.

With 60 Vbeta and 13 Jbeta primers, the PCR was carried out. Clones were read by immunoSEQ multiplex PCR, and TCRdb kept only the in-frame ones, dropping some. The repertoire holds 130,000 or so clones, with roughly 60% as singletons. The length of the CDR3 is 11 residues. Germline loops: CDR1 GTSNPN, CDR2 SVGIG (reference sequence). V shed 2 bases and J shed 6 bases, with 7 bases lying between them. Material for sequencing was PBMCs. This sequence joins TRBV30 and TRBJ1-2; D might be TRBD1 (5 bases). This clonotype was obtained from a woman aged 40 to 50 in good health and CMV-seronegative. CDR3 sequence (DNA): TGTGCCTGGAGTTTAGGGGATGGCTACACCTTC. Residues: CAWSLGDGYTF.